This entry lists 25 T cell receptor beta chains sequenced from one sample in a study of CD8+CD57+ T cells in acquired aplastic anemia. Genomic DNA acted as the template from which TCR beta VDJ combination and CDR3 sequence profiling were carried out. TCRdb reprocessed the reads with MiXCR, giving one entry per CDR3 protein. The sample carries about 160,000 distinct CDR3 sequences, 71% recorded once. Only patients with CD8+CD57+ cell expansion on flow cytometry were chosen for sequencing. Sequencing was carried out using sorted CD4+, CD8+, or CD8+CD57+ T cells (not recorded which) from PBMCs. The receptors here all came from a human donor with aplastic anemia.

This clonotype has only one observation. This chain connects TRBV3-1 to TRBJ2-2, with 15 bases aligning to TRBD2. In germline, CDR1 is LGHDT, CDR2 YNNKEL (reference sequence). CDR3 length: 16 residues. The J segment lost 4 bases and the V segment lost 4 bases, leaving 1 base of the junction unmatched. This chain's CDR3 is CASSLGLAGGTGELFF. The CDR3 bases are TGTGCCAGCAGCCTGGGACTAGCGGGAGGCACCGGGGAGCTGTTTTTT.

The genes are TRBV7-2 and TRBJ2-5; 7 bases are shared with TRBD1. Germline CDR1 and CDR2: SGHTA and FQGNSA. Trimming cost V 5 bases and J 5 bases; bases outside gene matches: 5. The CDR3 covers 13 residues. Here the CDR3 DNA reads TGTGCCAGCAGCGACTCGACAGGGGAGACCCAGTACTTC. Amino acids: CASSDSTGETQYF.

The chain combines TRBV15 with TRBJ1-4; TRBD1 matches 7 bases. The V and J ends lost 3 bases and 8 bases, in that order; junction bases with no gene match: 9. The CDR3 sequence is 15 residues long. From germline, CDR1 is LNHNV and CDR2 YYDKDF (reference sequence). The CDR3 loop reads CATSRDQTGLEKLFF. Here the CDR3 DNA reads TGTGCCACCAGCAGGGACCAGACAGGGTTAGAAAAACTGTTTTTT. Variable domain in full (rest from reference TRBV15 and TRBJ1-4): DAMVIQNPRYQVTQFGKPVTLSCSQTLNHNVMYWYQQKSSQAPKLLFHYYDKDFNNEADTPDNFQSRRPNTSFCFLDIRSPGLGDTAMYLCATSRDQTGLEKLFFGSGTQLSVL.

Concerning this clonotype itself: This may come from a read error, since a much larger clone is one base off. The V gene is TRBV10-3, the J gene TRBJ2-7, with D perhaps TRBD1 (5 bases). CDR3 length: 13 residues. Germline V gene sequence: CDR1 ENHRY, CDR2 SYGVKD. The CDR3 DNA reads TGTGCCAGCCGGCAGGGTGCAGCCTACGAGCAGTGCTTC. Amino acid sequence: CASRQGAAYEQCF.

V usage is TRBV9 and J usage is TRBJ1-4, with D possibly TRBD1 on 5 matching bases. V was pared by 0 bases and J by 8 bases, with 11 bases between. Germline values: CDR1 SGDLS, CDR2 YYNGEE. The CDR3 runs to 14 residues. The CDR3, as DNA: TGTGCCAGCAGCGTAGGGCAGGGAGGAGAAAAACTGTTTTTT. Protein: CASSVGQGGEKLFF.

The rearrangement uses TRBV15 and TRBJ1-4; TRBD1 is a possible D gene (6 bases). The germline V gene encodes CDR1 LNHNV and CDR2 YYDKDF (reference sequence). V shed 3 bases and J shed 7 bases, with 12 bases lying between them. The CDR3 contains 14 residues. The CDR3 DNA reads as TGTGCCACCAGCAGGGAGGGGGGTGGTGAAAAACTGTTTTTT. Translation gives CATSREGGGEKLFF.

As to this clonotype: Because the CDR3 is missing its conserved closing phenylalanine or tryptophan, this is likely a read error. V usage is TRBV7-9 and J usage is TRBJ1-2; a possible D gene is TRBD1 (5 bases). V was clipped by 1 base and J by 7 bases, with 16 bases between them. Germline CDR1 SEHNR, CDR2 FQNEAQ (reference sequence). The CDR3 has 15 residues. CDR3 in amino acids: CASSLEGLVRGGYTL. The CDR3 region has the DNA TGTGCCAGCAGCTTAGAAGGTTTGGTTAGGGGTGGCTACACCTTG.

Comment on this clonotype: A read error may account for a junction end that differs from germline. V is TRBV9 and J is TRBJ1-1; TRBD1 might be the D (5 bases). The CDR3 is made up of 14 amino acids. Germline V gene data show CDR1 as SGDLS and CDR2 as YYNGEE. The CDR3 region is CASSVEPVVREAFF. The CDR3 DNA reads TGTGCCAGCAGCGTAGAGCCGGTTGTCAGGGAAGCTTTCTTC.

The rearrangement joins TRBV29-1 to TRBJ2-1; the D gene is possibly TRBD2 (5 bases). The CDR3 spans 12 residues. The V gene's germline CDR1 is SQVTM and CDR2 ANQGSEA. V was pared by 4 bases and J by 9 bases, with 13 bases between. In DNA form, the CDR3 reads TGCAGCGTTGGAATTCTAGCCGGTGAGCAGTTCTTC. It codes for CSVGILAGEQFF.

As DNA, the CDR3 is TGCGCCAGCGGAGGTGTGGGGGGTGAAATCTACGAGCAGTACTTC. It translates to CASGGVGGEIYEQYF. The chain joins TRBV10-2 to TRBJ2-7; perhaps TRBD2 as D (6 bases). Germline CDR1 is WSHSY and CDR2 is SAAADI. CDR3 size: 15 residues. V was cut by 8 bases and J by 3 bases, with 20 bases left in between.

This clonotype was found many times. The genes are TRBV15 and TRBJ1-1; perhaps TRBD1 as D (5 bases). Germline V gene lookup returns CDR1 LNHNV and CDR2 YYDKDF (reference sequence). The V and J ends lost 0 bases and 3 bases respectively, with 23 bases between them. This CDR3 contains 19 residues. Here the CDR3 reads CATSRDRVYGGMRDTEAFF. In DNA, the CDR3 is TGTGCCACCAGCAGAGATCGGGTATACGGGGGAATGAGGGACACTGAAGCTTTCTTT.

The chain combines TRBV2 with TRBJ1-1; a possible D gene is TRBD1 (6 bases). Trimming took 7 bases from V and 1 from J, leaving 10 bases between them. The CDR3 sequence is 13 residues long. Germline loops: CDR1 SNHLY, CDR2 FYNNEI. This CDR3 reads CASNQQGNTEAFF. In DNA, the CDR3 is TGTGCCAGCAACCAACAGGGGAACACTGAAGCTTTCTTT. Looking up the rest from reference TRBV2 and TRBJ1-1 gives the full variable domain: EPEVTQTPSHQVTQMGQEVILRCVPISNHLYFYWYRQILGQKVEFLVSFYNNEISEKSEIFDDQFSVERPDGSNFTLKIRSTKLEDSAMYFCASNQQGNTEAFFGQGTRLTVV.

This clonotype was counted between two and nine times. The chain joins TRBV20-1 to TRBJ2-3; 10 positions agree with TRBD2. The trim removed 5 bases at V and 8 bases at J, leaving 10 bases unmatched. The CDR3 spans 14 residues. The germline V gene has CDR1 DFQATT and CDR2 SNEGSKA (reference sequence). The CDR3 here is CSAHTSGVSSTQYF. The CDR3 DNA reads as TGCAGTGCTCATACTAGCGGGGTCAGTAGTACGCAGTATTTT.

Turning to this clonotype: At one boundary the junction diverges from the germline segment, which might be a read error. This chain joins TRBV4-1 and TRBJ2-1; 7 nucleotides align to TRBD2. Germline lookup yields CDR1 MGHRA and CDR2 YSYEKL. The CDR3 is 14 amino acids. The CDR3 region is CPSSQGAGDHEQFF. As DNA, the CDR3 is TGCCCCAGCAGCCAAGGGGCGGGAGATCATGAGCAGTTCTTC.

The CDR3 loop is CASSRGLAETQYF. Written as DNA, the CDR3 is TGTGCCAGCAGTAGGGGACTAGCGGAGACCCAGTACTTC. The genes are TRBV6-6 and TRBJ2-5; 10 bases fit TRBD2. In germline, CDR1 is MNHNY, CDR2 SVGAGI (reference sequence). With 5 bases clipped from V and 5 bases from J, the junction kept 2 bases outside the gene matches. The CDR3 has 13 residues.

The J gene is TRBJ1-3, the V gene TRBV10-1; D may be TRBD1 (6 bases). CDR1 is WNHNN, CDR2 SYGVQD, per germline (reference sequence). There are 14 residues in the CDR3. V lost 6 bases and J lost 0, with 9 bases in between. The chain's CDR3 is CASRDRGSGNTIYF. In nucleotides, the CDR3 is TGCGCCAGCAGGGACAGAGGCTCTGGAAACACCATATATTTT.

The V gene is TRBV7-9, the J gene TRBJ2-5; TRBD2 matches 10 bases. The CDR3 contains 16 residues. Germline lookup yields CDR1 SEHNR and CDR2 FQNEAQ (reference sequence). V lost 1 base to trimming and J lost 0 bases; unmatched junction nucleotides: 2. The CDR3 is CASSLVLAGNQETQYF. The CDR3, as DNA: TGTGCCAGCAGCTTAGTACTAGCGGGAAACCAAGAGACCCAGTACTTC.

The chain carries TRBV5-4 and TRBJ2-3; 11 positions match TRBD2. The CDR3 is 14 amino acids. CDR1 is SGHNT and CDR2 is YYREEE in the germline V gene (reference sequence). V was pared by 4 bases and J by 5 bases, with 3 bases of the junction left unmatched. CDR3 region: CASSHTSGGDTQYF. Here the CDR3 DNA reads TGTGCCAGCAGCCATACTAGCGGGGGAGATACGCAGTATTTT.

This clonotype was counted once. This chain uses TRBV25-1 with TRBJ2-1; weak D call: TRBD1 (5 bases). The germline V gene encodes CDR1 MGHDK and CDR2 SYGVNS. The CDR3 loop spans 13 amino acids. Trimming removed 5 bases at V and 7 bases at J, with 12 bases between. The CDR3 coding sequence is TGTGCCAGCAGTCAGGGTGGTTGGAATGAGCAGTTCTTC. It translates to CASSQGGWNEQFF.

This clonotype was seen once. The V call is TRBV19, the J call TRBJ2-7, with D possibly TRBD1 on 6 matching bases. CDR3 length equals 14 residues. The germline CDR1 and CDR2 sequences are LNHDA and SQIVND (reference sequence). Between the trimmed V and J ends, which lost 3 bases and 4 bases, there was a span of 13 bases. The CDR3 region is CASSMTGRTYEQYF. The CDR3 region has the DNA TGTGCCAGTAGTATGACAGGTAGGACGTACGAGCAGTACTTC.

Comments on this clonotype: Relative to the germline gene, one junction end is altered; a read error may explain this. This rearrangement joins TRBV2 to TRBJ2-5; D is ambiguous. Germline assignment: CDR1 SNHLY and CDR2 FYNNEI. This CDR3 is 14 amino acids long. The CDR3 bases are TGTGCCAGCAGCTTAGGCCATTCCAAGGAGACCCGGTACTTC. Translated, it gives CASSLGHSKETRYF.

The chain recombines TRBV19 with TRBJ2-7; D perhaps matches TRBD2 (6 bases). The length of the CDR3 is 14 residues. Trimming pared 5 bases from V and 0 bases from J, leaving 11 bases between. Germline values: CDR1 LNHDA, CDR2 SQIVND (reference sequence). CDR3 in DNA: TGTGCCAGTAGTTCGCGGGAAAGCTCCTACGAGCAGTACTTC. It translates to CASSSRESSYEQYF.

V is TRBV24-1 and J is TRBJ2-5; the match to TRBD1 covers 10 bases. Germline V lookup: CDR1 KGHDR, CDR2 SFDVKD. The CDR3 is 13 residues long. V dropped 9 bases and J dropped 1; count of bases not matched to a gene: 1. The chain's CDR3 is CATRQGAQETQYF. CDR3 nucleotide sequence: TGTGCCACCCGACAGGGGGCCCAAGAGACCCAGTACTTC.

The chain has TRBV20-1 and TRBJ2-5; possible D gene TRBD2, 6 bases. The germline V gene encodes CDR1 DFQATT and CDR2 SNEGSKA (reference sequence). V lost 3 bases and J lost 1, with 12 bases in between. The CDR3 has 14 amino acids. The CDR3 loop reads CSARQAGGQETQYF. The CDR3 DNA reads as TGCAGTGCTAGGCAAGCGGGCGGCCAAGAGACCCAGTACTTC.

The chain joins TRBV7-2 to TRBJ1-3; D not resolved. Germline loops: CDR1 SGHTA, CDR2 FQGNSA. The CDR3 contains 14 residues. V was trimmed by 0 bases and J by 2 bases, leaving 5 bases between them. The CDR3 nucleotides are TGTGCCAGCAGCTTAGCCACACCTGGAAACACCATATATTTT. Protein: CASSLATPGNTIYF.